This section outlines one T cell receptor (beta chain) sequence together with its context. This clonotype was observed a handful of times. It lacks a known antigen. One end of the junction is discordant with germline, which a read error may explain. This sample stems from a study of blood T cells in healthy people across ages (dated by TCRdb to about 2015). Regarding the complete study: In model experiments, template switching captured about one uniquely barcoded TCR beta cDNA molecule for every two T cells. Age-related changes in TCR beta repertoire diversity were measured in the study by deep sequencing normalized with unique cDNA molecular identifiers. Four age groups were formed from the donors: young (average approximately 17 years), middle-aged (approximately 40), aged (about 62) and long-lived (about 75). To avoid experimental bias, donors of different ages were distributed randomly across sequencing lanes. The study analyzed two additional independent replicas of 1 million unique cDNA reads from the same blood draw for two donors, one aged 18 to 29 and one aged 80 or older. The research as a whole found: Observed TCR beta diversity per million T cells fell roughly linearly with age, and a significant reduction was already apparent by age about 38. Estimates of total diversity based on one million sequenced T cells were regarded as lower bounds and as underestimates. There was a strong correlation between observed TCR beta diversity and the percentage of naive T cells measured by flow cytometry. Compared with the aged group, the long-lived group had more naive CD4+ T cells, fewer expanded clones and increased TCR diversity, a pattern suggesting age selection. Because the CMV infection status of the donors was unknown, age-related changes in expanded clonotypes may potentially have been confounded. Because profiling used bulk unsorted PBMCs, naive and antigen-experienced compartments could not be compared conclusively.

The roughly 37 donors, aged about 6 to 95 years, were systemically healthy Caucasian individuals from Russia. Each donor gave ten milliliters of peripheral blood, collected into EDTA-treated Vacutainer tubes. Ficoll-Paque density-gradient centrifugation was used to isolate PBMCs, with at least 7 million per sample. Trizol reagent was used to extract total RNA from PBMCs, with at least 5 micrograms per sample. For every donor, flow cytometry on a PBMC aliquot measured the percentage of naive CD45RAhigh/CD27high T cells. The library was built by means of 5' RACE. These reads were obtained on an Illumina HiSeq 2500. A second PCR of roughly 7 to 11 cycles was run with a J-beta primer mix and a sample-barcoded 5' primer. Each TCR beta cDNA molecule received a unique molecular identifier from a template-switch 5' adaptor carrying 12 random nucleotides. Each sample yielded at least 2.5 million CDR3-containing paired-end reads. The Mint cDNA synthesis kit, primed by a TRBC-specific oligonucleotide, was used to synthesize first-strand cDNA from all RNA. After uracil-DNA glycosylase treatment, a first 18-cycle PCR used universal primers M1SS and BC2_uni_R on all cDNA. The source study handled its data this way. Normalization of each sample was performed by random selection of 1 million high-quality reads, each carrying a distinct molecular identifier. Instead of being binned into consensus sequences, reads that shared molecular identifiers were thrown out. MiTCR, set to a Q25 quality threshold and the strictest error-elimination algorithm, was used for CDR3 identification, clonotype clustering and error correction. A nonparametric unseen species model with Euler transformation was used to estimate lower-bound total TCR beta diversity. Through fastp at Q25 and MiXCR, TCRdb rebuilt clones from the public reads, retaining in-frame beta chains. Entries are consolidated by CDR3 protein sequence, retaining the most common genes and DNA. These V and J calls rely on TCRdb rather than the paper's analysis. This sample comprises some 900,000 distinct CDR3 sequences, around 48% of them detected only once. The ten top clones hold 13% of the sample.

The CDR3 starts with the cysteine, ends with the phenylalanine, and has 17 residues. The entry retains the CDR3 DNA only, 51 bases that are in frame from base 1. From the germline V gene (reference sequence), CDR1 is PRHDT and CDR2 is FYEKMQ. Here the chain combines TRBV13 and TRBJ2-5; 14 bases in the junction line up with TRBD2. Sequences were obtained from blood. This sequence was found in a man younger than 45 in good health. The CDR3 has the sequence CASSFLMTSGGALSVYF. The sequenced DNA: TGTGCCAGTAGCTTCCTTATGACTAGCGGGGGGGCCTTGTCCGTGTACTTC.